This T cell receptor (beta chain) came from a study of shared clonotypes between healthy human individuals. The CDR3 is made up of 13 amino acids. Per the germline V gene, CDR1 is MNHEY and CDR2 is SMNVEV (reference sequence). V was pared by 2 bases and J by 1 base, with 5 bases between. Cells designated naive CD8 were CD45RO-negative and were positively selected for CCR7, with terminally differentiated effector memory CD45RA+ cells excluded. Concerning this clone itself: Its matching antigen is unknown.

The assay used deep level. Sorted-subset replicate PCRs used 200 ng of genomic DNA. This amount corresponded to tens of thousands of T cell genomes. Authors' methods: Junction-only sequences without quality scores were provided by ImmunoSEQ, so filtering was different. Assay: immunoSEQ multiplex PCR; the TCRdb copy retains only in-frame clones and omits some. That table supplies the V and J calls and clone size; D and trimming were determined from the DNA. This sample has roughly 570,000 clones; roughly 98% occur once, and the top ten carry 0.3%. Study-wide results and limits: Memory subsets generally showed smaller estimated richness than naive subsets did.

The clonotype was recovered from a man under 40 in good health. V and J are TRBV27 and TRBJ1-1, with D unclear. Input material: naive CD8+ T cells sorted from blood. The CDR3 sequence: CASSLDGNTEAFF. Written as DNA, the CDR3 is TGTGCCAGCAGTTTAGACGGGAACACTGAAGCTTTCTTT.